This is a list of T cell receptor beta chains from one sample in a study of cytomegalovirus exposure and HLA in healthy donors. Using immunoSEQ multiplex PCR, the repertoire was profiled, and TCRdb retains in-frame clones only, with some absent. The data show 250,000 to 400,000 clones, nearly 90% seen once. The sample taken for sequencing was PBMCs. These receptors were taken from a man aged 25-45 years in good health and CMV-seronegative. CDR3s include the opening cysteine and the closing phenylalanine or tryptophan. D genes are given only for firm matches. The listing skips clone size in some rows; elsewhere it reads once, few, many or a size class.

cdr3_aa cdr3_nt clone_size j_call d_call v_call
CASSEGGNEQFF TGTGCCAGCAGTGAGGGGGGCAATGAGCAGTTCTTC NA TRBJ2-1 NA TRBV2
CASSLAPGENTEAFF TGCGCCAGCAGCTTGGCCCCCGGGGAGAACACTGAAGCTTTCTTT NA TRBJ1-1 NA TRBV5-1
CASGQTGVGNEQFF TGTGCCAGCGGTCAGACAGGGGTGGGCAATGAGCAGTTCTTC NA TRBJ2-1 TRBD1 TRBV6-6
CASSAGQGATNEKLFF TGTGCCAGCAGTGCAGGACAGGGGGCAACTAATGAAAAACTGTTTTTT NA TRBJ1-4 TRBD1 TRBV9
CATETGGSKNTEAFF TGTGCCACCGAAACAGGGGGCAGTAAGAACACTGAAGCTTTCTTT NA TRBJ1-1 TRBD1 TRBV7-9
CASHVQALVKENTIYF TGTGCCAGCCATGTTCAGGCGCTGGTTAAGGAAAACACCATATATTTT NA TRBJ1-3 NA TRBV27
CASSLAGGTYNEQFF TGTGCCAGCAGCTTGGCCGGGGGGACCTACAATGAGCAGTTCTTC NA TRBJ2-1 TRBD2 TRBV5-6
CASSRDRGTETQYF TGTGCCAGCAGCCGGGACAGGGGAACGGAGACCCAGTACTTC NA TRBJ2-5 TRBD1 TRBV9
CASNGTPYGYTF TGTGCCAGCAACGGGACACCCTATGGCTACACCTTC NA TRBJ1-2 NA TRBV28
CASSKSRQGAKNSPLHF TGTGCCAGCAGCAAATCGAGGCAGGGCGCGAAGAATTCACCCCTCCACTTT NA TRBJ1-6 NA TRBV21-1
CASSQEWGQYNEQFF TGTGCCAGCAGCCAAGAGTGGGGACAGTACAATGAGCAGTTCTTC NA TRBJ2-1 TRBD1 TRBV4-2
CASSAVLAGGPWKDTQYF TGCGCCAGCAGCGCCGTACTAGCGGGGGGGCCATGGAAAGATACGCAGTATTTT NA TRBJ2-3 TRBD2 TRBV5-1
CASSITGAYNSPLHF TGTGCCAGTAGTATTACCGGGGCCTATAATTCACCCCTCCACTTT NA TRBJ1-6 NA TRBV19
CASRDRDQPQHF TGTGCCAGTAGGGACAGGGATCAGCCCCAGCATTTT NA TRBJ1-5 TRBD1 TRBV6-6
CAVAIGGSNQPQHF TGTGCCGTAGCAATTGGAGGTTCCAATCAGCCCCAGCATTTT NA TRBJ1-5 NA TRBV6-6
CASSETLSGTGELFF TGCGCCAGCAGCGAAACCCTCTCCGGTACCGGGGAGCTGTTTTTT NA TRBJ2-2 NA TRBV5-1
CASRAGLSGNTIYF TGTGCCAGTAGAGCGGGGCTCTCTGGAAACACCATATATTTT NA TRBJ1-3 NA TRBV19
CASRNRGTDTQYF TGTGCCAGCAGAAACAGGGGAACAGATACGCAGTATTTT NA TRBJ2-3 TRBD1 TRBV2
CASSLSAGDQETQYF TGTGCCAGCAGTTTATCCGCAGGTGACCAAGAGACCCAGTACTTC NA TRBJ2-5 NA TRBV27
CASSSTMGLLLEAFF TGTGCCAGCAGCAGTACCATGGGACTGCTACTCGAAGCTTTCTTT NA TRBJ1-1 NA TRBV7-9
CASRDPGLSPRSGANVLTF TGTGCCAGCAGGGACCCGGGGTTGAGCCCCCGAAGTGGGGCCAACGTCCTGACTTTC NA TRBJ2-6 NA TRBV28
CASSARGANTGELFF TGTGCCAGCAGTGCTCGGGGGGCGAACACCGGGGAGCTGTTTTTT NA TRBJ2-2 TRBD2 TRBV27
CASSQDQIEQFF TGCGCCAGCAGCCAAGATCAGATTGAGCAGTTCTTC few TRBJ2-1 NA TRBV4-1
CSVPTVKGYTF TGCAGCGTCCCTACAGTGAAGGGCTACACCTTC NA TRBJ1-2 NA TRBV29-1
CASSPSEINQPQHF TGTGCCAGCTCACCTTCGGAGATCAATCAGCCCCAGCATTTT NA TRBJ1-5 NA TRBV18
CASVPSGVTDTQYF TGTGCCAGCGTCCCTAGCGGGGTCACAGATACGCAGTATTTT NA TRBJ2-3 TRBD2 TRBV6-6
CASSFHSGASYNEQFF TGCGCCAGCAGCTTTCATAGCGGGGCTTCCTACAATGAGCAGTTCTTC NA TRBJ2-1 TRBD2 TRBV5-1
CASSQEGFTGTGELFF TGCGCCAGCAGCCAAGAAGGCTTCACGGGCACCGGGGAGCTGTTTTTT NA TRBJ2-2 NA TRBV4-1
CASSYSLGYGYTF TGTGCCAGCAGTTACTCGCTAGGCTATGGCTACACCTTC NA TRBJ1-2 NA TRBV6-6